One and the same sample provided the 23 T cell receptor beta chains below, sequenced in a study of cytomegalovirus exposure and HLA in healthy donors (dated by TCRdb to about 2017). The library was obtained by the immunoSEQ multiplex PCR assay. The multiplex PCR relied on a mix of 60 forward primers for TCR Vbeta segments and 13 reverse primers for TCR Jbeta segments. Not all clones reach the TCRdb copy of this immuneACCESS table, which keeps in-frame sequences only. Checked studies attribute under half of the gap to unresolved V genes and leave the rest unexplained. Recorded for this sample are some 180,000 clones; 75% to 85% of them occurred a single time. Clones ranked in the top ten supply roughly 2.5% of the sample. Sequencing was performed on PBMCs. These receptor sequences come from a woman between 25 and 40 years old in good health and CMV-seropositive.

The V call is TRBV5-6, the J call TRBJ2-7; 7 bases match TRBD1. V was clipped by 2 bases and J by 3 bases; unmatched bases: 2. There are 13 residues in the CDR3. Per the germline V gene, CDR1 is SGHDT and CDR2 is YYEEEE. CDR3 nucleotide sequence: TGTGCCAGCAGCTTCCACAGGGGCTACGAGCAGTACTTC. Translating gives CASSFHRGYEQYF. Based on the CDR3 plus reference TRBV5-6 and TRBJ2-7, the full variable domain is DAGVTQSPTHLIKTRGQQVTLRCSPKSGHDTVSWYQQALGQGPQFIFQYYEEEERQRGNFPDRFSGHQFPNYSSELNVNALLLGDSALYLCASSFHRGYEQYFGPGTRLTVT.

The chain joins TRBV18 to TRBJ2-7, with 10 bases identical to TRBD1. V dropped 4 bases and J dropped 0; count of bases not matched to a gene: 3. Germline assignment: CDR1 KGHSH and CDR2 LQKENI. The CDR3 covers 15 residues. The CDR3 spells CASSRGTGASYEQYF. As DNA, the CDR3 is TGTGCCAGCTCACGCGGGACAGGGGCCTCCTACGAGCAGTACTTC. Combining the CDR3 with reference TRBV18 and TRBJ2-7 gives the whole variable domain NAGVMQNPRHLVRRRGQEARLRCSPMKGHSHVYWYRQLPEEGLKFMVYLQKENIIDESGMPKERFSAEFPKEGPSILRIQQVVRGDSAAYFCASSRGTGASYEQYFGPGTRLTVT.

The CDR3 DNA is TGTGCCACCCTGGGACAGGCGGCGGAGACCCAGTACTTC. This encodes CATLGQAAETQYF. The chain has TRBV2 and TRBJ2-5, with 8 bases identical to TRBD1. Germline loops: CDR1 SNHLY, CDR2 FYNNEI. CDR3 length: 13 amino acids. V was clipped by 10 bases and J by 5 bases; unmatched bases: 9.

The chain is built from TRBV12-5 and TRBJ2-1, with 13 nucleotides matching TRBD2. CDR1 and CDR2 (germline): LGHNT, FRNRAP. The CDR3 runs 19 residues. J was trimmed by 7 bases and V by 1 base; bases with no gene match: 13. DNA for the CDR3: TGTGCTAGTGGTTTGGCTTTACTAGCGGGGGGGCCTGCGGCTAATGAGCAGTTCTTC. Translated: CASGLALLAGGPAANEQFF. The full variable domain, completed using reference TRBV12-5 and TRBJ2-1, is DARVTQTPRHKVTEMGQEVTMRCQPILGHNTVFWYRQTMMQGLELLAYFRNRAPLDDSGMPKDRFSAEMPDATLATLKIQPSEPRDSAVYFCASGLALLAGGPAANEQFFGPGTRLTVL.

The rearrangement uses TRBV5-5 and TRBJ1-3; a weak D match, TRBD1 (5 bases). With 1 base removed from V and 0 bases from J, the gap between germline ends came to 11 bases. Germline V gene sequence: CDR1 SGHKS, CDR2 YYEKEE (reference sequence). This CDR3 spans 16 amino acids. This CDR3 reads CASSLSGVRSGNTIYF. The CDR3, as DNA: TGTGCCAGCAGCTTGTCGGGGGTTCGCTCTGGAAACACCATATATTTT.

The chain uses TRBV5-1 and TRBJ1-5, with a weak D call TRBD1 (6 bases). The ends were cut back, 0 bases at V and 3 bases at J, with 7 bases in the middle. Germline assignment: CDR1 SGHRS and CDR2 YFSETQ. CDR3 size: 14 residues. Written as DNA, the CDR3 is TGCGCCAGCAGCTTGGGGACAGACAATCAGCCCCAGCATTTT. Its translation: CASSLGTDNQPQHF.

The chain combines TRBV5-1 with TRBJ1-6, with TRBD1 identical over 8 bases. Germline V gene data show CDR1 as SGHRS and CDR2 as YFSETQ. V was pared by 3 bases and J by 9 bases, with 5 bases of the junction left unmatched. This CDR3 has 14 amino acids. The CDR3 is CASSSGQGASPLHF. The CDR3 DNA reads TGCGCCAGCAGCTCCGGACAGGGTGCTTCACCCCTCCACTTT.

The chain recombines TRBV10-1 with TRBJ2-1; TRBD2 aligns across 10 bases. V was clipped by 0 bases and J by 7 bases; unmatched bases: 6. The CDR3 extends over 16 amino acids. The germline V gene has CDR1 WNHNN and CDR2 SYGVQD (reference sequence). CDR3 coding DNA: TGCGCCAGCAGTGAGTCGACTAGCGGGCGACGTAATGAGCAGTTCTTC. Translation: CASSESTSGRRNEQFF.

V is TRBV4-1 and J is TRBJ2-5, with a weak D call TRBD2 (7 bases). The J call is doubtful: the DNA matches TRBJ2-7 better. The CDR3 extends over 18 amino acids. Germline V CDR1 and CDR2: MGHRA, YSYEKL. The CDR3 region has the DNA TGCGCCAGCAGCCAAGTTGGGGGGGATAGGACAGCAAGCTACGAGCAGTACTTC. It is translated as CASSQVGGDRTASYEQYF.

The chain links TRBV6-1 to TRBJ2-4; possibly TRBD1 for D (5 bases). This CDR3 has 13 amino acids. CDR1 is MNHNS and CDR2 is SASEGT in the germline V gene. Trimming left V 2 bases short and J 8 bases short, with 10 bases between. The CDR3 sequence: CASSEQGRDIQYF. The CDR3 DNA is TGTGCCAGCAGTGAACAGGGCAGGGACATTCAGTACTTC.

The sample holds a few counts of this clone. This chain uses TRBV4-3 with TRBJ1-6; D remains unclear. V was cut by 3 bases and J by 6 bases, with 12 bases left in between. The germline CDR1 and CDR2 sequences are LGHNA and YSLEER. The CDR3 length is 15 residues. This CDR3 reads CASSQFGSPNSPLHF. CDR3 nucleotides: TGCGCCAGCAGCCAGTTCGGGTCCCCTAATTCACCCCTCCACTTT.

This CDR3 reads CASSVAGLAGPSSTDTQYF. CDR3 bases: TGTGCCAGCAGCGTAGCAGGACTAGCGGGGCCCTCTAGCACAGATACGCAGTATTTT. V is TRBV9 and J is TRBJ2-3; TRBD2 aligns across 12 bases. Trimming at V came to 0 bases and at J to 0 bases, leaving 8 bases not matched to a gene. The CDR3 has 19 residues. The germline V gene encodes CDR1 SGDLS and CDR2 YYNGEE.

This chain connects TRBV7-8 to TRBJ1-4, with D unclear. CDR1 SGHVS and CDR2 FQNEAQ come from the germline V gene. CDR3 length equals 14 residues. V lost 1 base and J lost 3, with 6 bases in between. The CDR3 region has the DNA TGTGCCAGCAGCTTAGAGAGGGCTAATGAAAAACTGTTTTTT. This codes for CASSLERANEKLFF.

V and J are TRBV5-1 and TRBJ2-5; 8 bases align to TRBD1. The CDR3 runs 15 residues. Germline CDR1 is SGHRS and CDR2 is YFSETQ. The J segment lost 1 base and the V segment lost 4 bases, leaving 6 bases of the junction unmatched. The CDR3 nucleotides are TGCGCCAGCAGCCTTGGACAGGGCCCCCAAGAGACCCAGTACTTC. Protein: CASSLGQGPQETQYF.

The table lists this clone with a few counts. The chain couples TRBV10-2 to TRBJ2-4, with D unclear. Trimming stripped 1 base from V and 3 bases from J, with 7 bases between. Germline V CDR1 and CDR2: WSHSY, SAAADI. The CDR3 consists of 14 residues. DNA of the CDR3: TGCGCCAGCAGTGAGTTCCTCGGCAAAAACATTCAGTACTTC. Its protein is CASSEFLGKNIQYF.

The J gene is TRBJ1-2, the V gene TRBV28, with 9 bases identical to TRBD1. CDR1 and CDR2 from the germline V gene are MDHEN and SYDVKM. The length of the CDR3 is 15 residues. J was trimmed by 4 bases and V by 5 bases; bases with no gene match: 8. CDR3 sequence (DNA): TGTGCCAGCAGTCCCTGGGACAGGGACCTCTATGGCTACACCTTC. Its protein product is CASSPWDRDLYGYTF.

The chain couples TRBV19 to TRBJ2-3, with a possible D match to TRBD2 (6 bases). The germline V gene has CDR1 LNHDA and CDR2 SQIVND (reference sequence). V was cut by 5 bases and J by 2 bases, with 11 bases left in between. The CDR3 covers 14 residues. The CDR3 region is CASSFAGTTDTQYF. CDR3 DNA sequence: TGTGCCAGTAGTTTCGCGGGGACCACAGATACGCAGTATTTT.

This clone showed up just a few times. J is TRBJ2-5 and V is TRBV2; 11 bases map to TRBD2. Germline-derived CDR1 and CDR2 are SNHLY and FYNNEI. V was pared by 6 bases and J by 4 bases, with 7 bases of the junction left unmatched. The CDR3 covers 15 residues. As DNA, the CDR3 is TGTGCCAGCAGAGTAGCGGGGGGGCGGTCAGAGACCCAGTACTTC. Its protein product is CASRVAGGRSETQYF.

This chain joins TRBV25-1 and TRBJ2-7; D uncertain. The CDR3 loop spans 15 amino acids. V was clipped by 5 bases and J by 1 base, with 15 bases between them. In germline, CDR1 is MGHDK, CDR2 SYGVNS. CDR3 DNA: TGTGCCAGCAGTATCCGGCGGTCCGGGTCCTACGAGCAGTACTTC. Protein: CASSIRRSGSYEQYF.

This clone was recorded once. J is TRBJ1-2 and V is TRBV6-5; D is unresolved. CDR1 and CDR2 (germline): MNHEY, SVGAGI. V was clipped by 4 bases and J by 1 base, with 10 bases between them. This CDR3 is 14 amino acids long. The CDR3 coding sequence is TGTGCCAGCAGTTTATCCCCGGTTAACTATGGCTACACCTTC. Its protein product is CASSLSPVNYGYTF.

J is TRBJ2-1 and V is TRBV15; weak D call: TRBD2 (6 bases). Trimming removed 0 bases from V and 9 bases from J, with 12 bases in between. The germline CDR1 and CDR2 sequences are LNHNV and YYDKDF (reference sequence). The CDR3 length is 14 residues. CDR3 protein: CATSRDVGGTEQFF. Written as DNA, the CDR3 is TGTGCCACCAGCAGAGATGTGGGGGGAACTGAGCAGTTCTTC.

The chain links TRBV5-4 to TRBJ1-2; 9 bases are shared with TRBD1. The CDR3 loop spans 15 amino acids. Unmatched junction bases numbered 12, after V lost 4 bases and J lost 8 bases. Germline values: CDR1 SGHNT, CDR2 YYREEE (reference sequence). CDR3 DNA sequence: TGTGCCAGCAGCCACGGGATACAGGGGGCTCTGGGCTACACCTTC. Translated: CASSHGIQGALGYTF.

The chain combines TRBV28 with TRBJ1-4; TRBD1 matches 7 bases. The germline gives CDR1 MDHEN, CDR2 SYDVKM. Trimming cost V 6 bases and J 3 bases; bases outside gene matches: 16. The CDR3 is 18 residues long. This chain's CDR3 is CASSPIPGRGRSNEKLFF. CDR3 sequence (DNA): TGTGCCAGCAGCCCTATCCCCGGCAGGGGGAGGTCTAATGAAAAACTGTTTTTT.